The 29 T cell receptor beta chains below all came from one sample that was sequenced in a study of blood T cells in healthy people across ages. Through a sample-barcoded 5' primer and a J-beta primer mix, a second PCR was run for roughly 6 to 11 cycles. TCRdb passed the 5' RACE reads through MiXCR, listing each CDR3 protein once. The sample lists about 1.5 million distinct CDR3 sequences, about 43% seen once, with approximately 7.9% in the top ten. The sample was blood. Every receptor here comes from a woman younger than 35 in good health.

V usage is TRBV7-9 and J usage is TRBJ1-2; weak D call: TRBD1 (5 bases). The CDR3 spans 14 residues. Deletions cut 5 bases from V and 6 bases from J, with 16 bases between. Germline values: CDR1 SEHNR, CDR2 FQNEAQ (reference sequence). The CDR3: CASSGWDAEDGYTF. The CDR3 bases are TGTGCCAGCAGCGGTTGGGACGCCGAAGATGGCTACACCTTC.

This clonotype occurred many times. This chain joins TRBV29-1 and TRBJ2-1; no reliable D call. The CDR3 runs 14 residues. Germline assignment: CDR1 SQVTM and CDR2 ANQGSEA. Trimming cost V 3 bases and J 5 bases, with 14 bases left between them. CDR3: CSVEDGLTDNEQFF. The CDR3 nucleotides read TGCAGCGTTGAGGACGGATTGACGGACAATGAGCAGTTCTTC.

J is TRBJ1-2 and V is TRBV4-1; maybe TRBD1 (6 bases). V lost 0 bases to trimming and J lost 4 bases, with 12 bases between them. The CDR3 spans 15 residues. Per germline, CDR1 MGHRA and CDR2 YSYEKL. CDR3 nucleotides: TGCGCCAGCAGCCAAGACGACCAGGGGCTCTATGGCTACACCTTC. Translating gives CASSQDDQGLYGYTF.

This clonotype was counted between two and nine times. The V gene is TRBV5-1, the J gene TRBJ1-2, with D perhaps TRBD1 (5 bases). This CDR3 comprises 15 residues. V lost 4 bases and J 6 bases, leaving 19 bases between the germline ends. CDR1 SGHRS and CDR2 YFSETQ come from the germline V gene. The CDR3 nucleotides read TGCGCCAGCAGCCCGGAGTCCGGGGCGCTCCATGGCTACACCTTC. It specifies CASSPESGALHGYTF.

J is TRBJ2-3 and V is TRBV7-2; D is possibly TRBD2 (7 bases). Per germline, CDR1 SGHTA and CDR2 FQGNSA. Trimming stripped 3 bases from V and 5 bases from J, with 18 bases between. This CDR3 is 16 amino acids long. The CDR3 reads CASSFTWGGRLDTQYF. CDR3 nucleotide sequence: TGTGCCAGCAGCTTTACTTGGGGGGGGCGTTTAGATACGCAGTATTTT. The full variable domain, with the rest looked up from reference TRBV7-2 and TRBJ2-3, is GAGVSQSPSNKVTEKGKDVELRCDPISGHTALYWYRQSLGQGLEFLIYFQGNSAPDKSGLPSDRFSAERTGGSVSTLTIQRTQQEDSAVYLCASSFTWGGRLDTQYFGPGTRLTVL.

The rearrangement uses TRBV3-1 and TRBJ2-7; either TRBD1 or TRBD2 may supply D (6 bases each). The germline V and J ends were trimmed by 6 bases and 2 bases, with 11 bases remaining between them. The germline V gene encodes CDR1 LGHDT and CDR2 YNNKEL (reference sequence). The CDR3 has 13 residues. CDR3 DNA sequence: TGTGCCAGCAGACCGCGGGACACCTACGAGCAGTACTTC. This encodes CASRPRDTYEQYF.

This clonotype was counted a few times. The rearrangement uses TRBV4-1 and TRBJ2-1, with 11 bases that match TRBD2. V was clipped by 1 base and J by 0 bases; unmatched bases: 14. Per germline, CDR1 MGHRA and CDR2 YSYEKL. The CDR3 is made up of 21 amino acids. The CDR3 bases are TGCGCCAGCAGCCAAGTGCACGGGACTAGCGGCCGCTATAGCTCCTACAATGAGCAGTTCTTC. It encodes CASSQVHGTSGRYSSYNEQFF.

The chain links TRBV7-3 to TRBJ2-3, with TRBD2 matching over 10 bases. In germline, CDR1 is SGHTA, CDR2 FQGTGA. Trimming took 2 bases from V and 3 from J; bases not matched to a gene: 8. This CDR3 is 17 amino acids long. The CDR3: CASSLFRTSGATDTQYF. CDR3 DNA: TGTGCCAGCAGCTTATTTCGTACTAGCGGGGCTACAGATACGCAGTATTTT.

This sequence joins TRBV6-6 and TRBJ2-4; 8 bases map to TRBD1. CDR1 is MNHNY, CDR2 SVGAGI, per germline (reference sequence). Trimming took 2 bases from V and 0 from J; bases not matched to a gene: 6. The CDR3 sequence is 17 residues long. The CDR3 DNA reads as TGTGCCAGCAGTTACCCCAGGGGGCGGTTAGCCAAAAACATTCAGTACTTC. This sequence encodes CASSYPRGRLAKNIQYF.

This chain uses TRBV6-5 with TRBJ2-1, with 7 bases identical to TRBD2. The length of the CDR3 is 18 residues. CDR1 is MNHEY and CDR2 is SVGAGI in the germline V gene. V lost 2 bases and J lost 5; bases outside the gene matches: 15. CDR3 residues: CASSYQARLAGDNNEQFF. CDR3 DNA sequence: TGTGCCAGCAGTTACCAAGCGAGACTGGCGGGGGATAACAATGAGCAGTTCTTC.

The CDR3 nucleotides are TGCAGTGCCCAACAGACAGGGGGAACTGAAGCTTTCTTT. Amino acids: CSAQQTGGTEAFF. The V and J genes are TRBV20-1 and TRBJ1-1; the match to TRBD1 covers 9 bases. This CDR3 has 13 residues. The germline gives CDR1 DFQATT, CDR2 SNEGSKA (reference sequence). V trimming: 6 bases; J trimming: 5 bases; junction bases outside the gene matches: 7.

The rearrangement links TRBV6-5 to TRBJ2-5; 8 bases map to TRBD2. Per the germline V gene, CDR1 is MNHEY and CDR2 is SVGAGI. V shed 2 bases and J 4 bases; nucleotides not matched to a gene: 9. This CDR3 comprises 16 residues. This chain's CDR3 is CASSYPFFGGGETQYF. In DNA form, the CDR3 reads TGTGCCAGCAGTTACCCGTTTTTCGGGGGGGGAGAGACCCAGTACTTC.

The chain links TRBV6-5 to TRBJ1-2; D uncertain. With 0 bases removed from V and 6 bases from J, the gap between germline ends came to 11 bases. The CDR3 has 14 amino acids. Germline V CDR1 and CDR2: MNHEY, SVGAGI. CDR3 sequence: CASSYSPGIDGYTF. DNA for the CDR3: TGTGCCAGCAGTTACTCCCCGGGGATTGATGGCTACACCTTC.

This clonotype appeared a few times. The rearrangement uses TRBV30 and TRBJ1-2; D gene ambiguous. The V gene's germline CDR1 is GTSNPN and CDR2 SVGIG (reference sequence). V was shortened by 8 bases and J by 2 bases, with 18 bases between the two germline ends. This CDR3 comprises 14 residues. The CDR3 bases are TGTGCCGGGCCCCGGGCCCCACAAAACTATGGCTACACCTTC. Translating gives CAGPRAPQNYGYTF.

The chain uses TRBV6-1 and TRBJ2-1; 10 bases are a match to TRBD1. Near its end, the DNA agrees better with TRBJ2-7, so the J call may be wrong. From germline, CDR1 is MNHNS and CDR2 SASEGT. This CDR3 has 17 residues. The CDR3 DNA is TGTGCCAGCAAGCCCCGGGACAGGGGTTGGACCTACAATGAGCAGTACTTC. Protein: CASKPRDRGWTYNEQYF.

This sequence joins TRBV29-1 and TRBJ2-5, with 8 bases fitting TRBD2. The CDR3 totals 11 residues. Germline CDR1 is SQVTM and CDR2 is ANQGSEA. The CDR3 DNA is TGCTGGGGGGCGGGAGGCGAGACCCAGTACTTC. It yields the protein CWGAGGETQYF.

The chain joins TRBV30 to TRBJ1-5; D is unclear. Germline CDR1 and CDR2: GTSNPN and SVGIG (reference sequence). The CDR3 contains 14 residues. The V gene lost 5 bases and the J gene lost 10 bases, with 21 bases spanning the gap. The DNA of the CDR3 is TGTGCCTGGCGCAATAAGGGTGAAGGTGGACCCCAGCATTTT. Its protein is CAWRNKGEGGPQHF.

This rearrangement joins TRBV3-1 to TRBJ2-7; TRBD2 matches 13 bases. Germline CDR1 and CDR2: LGHDT and YNNKEL (reference sequence). The CDR3 has 19 residues. V dropped 3 bases and J dropped 2; count of bases not matched to a gene: 13. CDR3 bases: TGTGCCAGCAGCCATATGAGACTAGCGGGAGGAGGGGTGGCCTACGAGCAGTACTTC. Translating it yields CASSHMRLAGGGVAYEQYF.

This chain uses TRBV5-1 with TRBJ1-1, with 7 bases identical to TRBD1. Looked up from germline, CDR1 is SGHRS and CDR2 is YFSETQ. V lost 4 bases, J lost 0 bases, and 12 bases stayed unmatched. The CDR3 is made up of 17 amino acids. The CDR3 reads CASSLISGQLMNTEAFF. In DNA form, the CDR3 reads TGCGCCAGCAGCCTAATTTCGGGACAGCTCATGAACACTGAAGCTTTCTTT.

The genes are TRBV24-1 and TRBJ2-7, with 10 bases matching TRBD2. The CDR3 has 15 residues. The V and J ends lost 7 bases and 6 bases, in that order; junction bases with no gene match: 11. Germline V gene sequence: CDR1 KGHDR, CDR2 SFDVKD. The CDR3 here is CATSRTAGGPSEQYV. The CDR3 DNA reads as TGTGCCACCAGCAGAACAGCGGGGGGGCCCAGCGAGCAGTACGTC.

The J gene is TRBJ2-1, the V gene TRBV7-9; D might be TRBD2 (5 bases). CDR3 length equals 14 residues. Per germline, CDR1 SEHNR and CDR2 FQNEAQ (reference sequence). V gave up 5 bases and J gave up 8 bases, with 16 bases separating them. DNA for the CDR3: TGTGCCAGCAGCCTGCCGTCGGCCGGGGATGAGCAGTTCTTC. It translates to CASSLPSAGDEQFF.

This clonotype was counted a few times. The chain joins TRBV5-1 to TRBJ2-3; D may be TRBD1 (6 bases). Germline V gives CDR1 SGHRS, CDR2 YFSETQ. The V end lost 2 bases, the J end lost 5 bases, and 18 bases lay between the germline ends. This CDR3 has 16 amino acids. The CDR3 loop is CASSFGSPGVKDTQYF. In nucleotides, the CDR3 is TGCGCCAGCAGCTTTGGGTCCCCAGGGGTTAAAGATACGCAGTATTTT.

The V call is TRBV28, the J call TRBJ1-1; tentatively, D is TRBD1 (5 bases). V was shortened by 5 bases and J by 6 bases, with 13 bases between the two germline ends. Germline-derived CDR1 and CDR2 are MDHEN and SYDVKM. The CDR3 has 13 amino acids. The CDR3 is CASSVQGVAEAFF. CDR3 DNA: TGTGCCAGCAGTGTCCAGGGTGTGGCTGAAGCTTTCTTT.

This chain connects TRBV4-1 to TRBJ1-2; the D gene is possibly TRBD1 (6 bases). From germline, CDR1 is MGHRA and CDR2 YSYEKL. CDR3 length: 14 residues. Trimming removed 5 bases from V and 2 bases from J, with 12 bases in between. This chain's CDR3 is CASSRDQGNYGYTF. Here the CDR3 DNA reads TGCGCCAGCAGCAGAGACCAGGGGAACTATGGCTACACCTTC.

This clonotype has just a few counts. This chain links TRBV12-3 or TRBV12-4 with TRBJ2-7, with D perhaps matching TRBD1 (7 bases). The CDR3 runs 15 residues. Trimming stripped 7 bases from V and 2 bases from J, with 18 bases between. The CDR3, as DNA: TGTGCCAGCACCCCAGGGGGGCAGGTAGCCTACGAGCAGTACTTC. The encoded protein is CASTPGGQVAYEQYF.

This clonotype occurred once. This rearrangement joins TRBV6-6 to TRBJ1-1; maybe TRBD1 (6 bases). V lost 2 bases, J lost 4 bases, and 11 bases lay in between. The CDR3 is 14 residues long. CDR1 and CDR2 (germline): MNHNY, SVGAGI (reference sequence). The CDR3 spells CASSYTGMSTEAFF. The CDR3 DNA is TGTGCCAGCAGTTACACAGGGATGAGCACTGAAGCTTTCTTT.

For this clonotype: This sequence may be a read error, since a much larger clone differs from it by one base. The chain links TRBV29-1 to TRBJ2-1, with TRBD1 as a possible D gene (6 bases). CDR1 and CDR2 (germline): SQVTM, ANQGSEA. The CDR3 consists of 15 residues. The CDR3 region is CSVAITGSSCNEQFF. CDR3 nucleotide sequence: TGCAGCGTCGCAATTACAGGGAGCTCCTGCAATGAGCAGTTCTTC.

This clonotype was observed a handful of times. The chain couples TRBV3-1 to TRBJ1-6; 7 bases map to TRBD1. Germline loops: CDR1 LGHDT, CDR2 YNNKEL (reference sequence). The CDR3 covers 17 residues. J lost 9 bases, V lost 4 bases, and 15 bases had no gene match. CDR3 sequence reads: CASSRPGQTVGGSPLHF. CDR3 bases: TGTGCCAGCAGCCGCCCGGGACAGACCGTTGGGGGTTCACCCCTCCACTTT.

This clonotype appeared a few times. V is TRBV12-3 or TRBV12-4 and J is TRBJ1-6; D call uncertain. This CDR3 contains 15 residues. V was pared by 5 bases and J by 9 bases, with 17 bases between. The CDR3 DNA reads TGTGCCAGCAGTAATCTCGCCAGGCGAGGTTCACCCCTCCACTTT. It yields the protein CASSNLARRGSPLHF.